Presented here are 13 T cell receptor beta chains from one specimen sequenced in a study of early T cells in non-severe SARS-CoV-2 infection. MiXCR was run by TCRdb on the 5' RACE reads, yielding one entry per CDR3 protein. The table includes roughly 46,000 distinct CDR3 sequences, around 7% detected once. The source material was whole blood. The source of these receptors is an adult who was a healthcare worker with PCR-confirmed SARS-CoV-2 infection or an uninfected control (not recorded which).

This clonotype was observed many times. The rearrangement uses TRBV10-3 and TRBJ1-3; D unresolved. Germline V CDR1 and CDR2: ENHRY, SYGVKD. V lost 0 bases and J 1 base, leaving 7 bases between the germline ends. The CDR3 is 15 amino acids. The CDR3 nucleotides read TGTGCCATCAGTGAGTCTGCCGGGTCTGGAAACACCATATATTTT. It codes for CAISESAGSGNTIYF.

This clonotype occurred a few times. The chain carries TRBV5-1 and TRBJ2-3; TRBD2 matches at 7 bases. V shed 4 bases, J shed 2 bases, and the junction held 4 bases outside the gene matches. Germline CDR1 is SGHRS and CDR2 is YFSETQ. This CDR3 contains 14 residues. The CDR3 DNA reads TGCGCCAGCAGCCCCAGCGGGGACACAGATACGCAGTATTTT. It specifies CASSPSGDTDTQYF.

The table lists this clonotype with a few counts. The chain recombines TRBV7-7 with TRBJ2-2; unclear D gene. V lost 5 bases to trimming and J lost 6 bases, with 19 bases between them. This CDR3 contains 16 residues. Germline assignment: CDR1 SSHAT and CDR2 FNYEAQ (reference sequence). The CDR3: CASSPRAVGRAGELFF. The CDR3 nucleotides read TGTGCCAGCAGCCCCCGGGCAGTGGGTAGGGCCGGGGAGCTGTTTTTT.

This clonotype turned up a few times. The chain links TRBV11-2 to TRBJ2-3; D may correspond to TRBD1 or TRBD2 (6 bases each). Germline loops: CDR1 SGHAT, CDR2 FQNNGV. CDR3 length: 15 amino acids. V lost 3 bases to trimming and J lost 2 bases, with 12 bases between them. CDR3 DNA: TGTGCCAGCAGCTTCTGGGGGGCTGCCACAGATACGCAGTATTTT. Encoded protein: CASSFWGAATDTQYF.

About this clonotype: A much larger clone is a single base away; this may be a read error. The CDR3 loop reads CASSTGDYGYTF. The CDR3 DNA follows: TGTGCCAGCAGCACAGGGGACTATGGCTACACCTTC. The chain links TRBV6-1 to TRBJ1-2, with TRBD1 matching 7 bases. V lost 6 bases to trimming and J lost 3 bases; unmatched junction nucleotides: 1. From germline, CDR1 is MNHNS and CDR2 SASEGT. The CDR3 has 12 amino acids.

This clonotype was counted a few times. The V call is TRBV29-1, the J call TRBJ1-5; D uncertain. Germline values: CDR1 SQVTM, CDR2 ANQGSEA. Trimming took 4 bases from V and 3 from J, leaving 7 bases between them. The CDR3 runs to 12 residues. This chain's CDR3 is CSVGRHNQPQHF. DNA for the CDR3: TGCAGCGTTGGTCGCCACAATCAGCCCCAGCATTTT.

This clonotype was recorded a few times. This sequence joins TRBV10-3 and TRBJ2-5; no definite D call. Germline CDR1 is ENHRY and CDR2 is SYGVKD. V gave up 7 bases and J gave up 2 bases, with 14 bases separating them. This CDR3 is built from 14 residues. This CDR3 reads CAIKGVDVQETQYF. Here the CDR3 DNA reads TGTGCCATCAAGGGTGTCGACGTTCAAGAGACCCAGTACTTC.

This clonotype appeared many times. The J gene is TRBJ2-7, the V gene TRBV11-2; D unresolved. Germline assignment: CDR1 SGHAT and CDR2 FQNNGV. Between the trimmed V and J ends, which lost 0 bases and 3 bases, there was a span of 18 bases. The CDR3 extends over 17 amino acids. This chain's CDR3 is CASSLDPPGRPLYEQYF. The CDR3 DNA follows: TGTGCCAGCAGCTTAGATCCGCCCGGACGCCCCCTCTACGAGCAGTACTTC. Looking up the rest from reference TRBV11-2 and TRBJ2-7 gives the full variable domain: EAGVAQSPRYKIIEKRQSVAFWCNPISGHATLYWYQQILGQGPKLLIQFQNNGVVDDSQLPKDRFSAERLKGVDSTLKIQPAKLEDSAVYLCASSLDPPGRPLYEQYFGPGTRLTVT.

This clonotype was seen a few times. The V call is TRBV2, the J call TRBJ1-6; unclear D gene. This CDR3 contains 15 residues. Germline V gives CDR1 SNHLY, CDR2 FYNNEI. V was trimmed by 1 base and J by 0 bases, leaving 4 bases between them. The CDR3 sequence is CASSEGGSYNSPLHF. CDR3 in DNA: TGTGCCAGCAGTGAAGGGGGCTCCTATAATTCACCCCTCCACTTT.

This clonotype was seen at least ten times. The chain links TRBV5-4 to TRBJ1-1, with a tentative D call TRBD1 (6 bases). Trimming pared 5 bases from V and 1 base from J, leaving 12 bases between. This CDR3 contains 14 residues. The germline V gene encodes CDR1 SGHNT and CDR2 YYREEE (reference sequence). This chain's CDR3 is CASSLPGQNTEAFF. For the CDR3, the DNA is TGTGCCAGCAGTCTCCCGGGACAGAACACTGAAGCTTTCTTT.

This clonotype came up a few times. V usage is TRBV10-3 and J usage is TRBJ2-2, with no clear D. V lost 9 bases to trimming and J lost 1 base, with 6 bases between them. The germline CDR1 and CDR2 sequences are ENHRY and SYGVKD. This CDR3 has 12 residues. The CDR3 nucleotides are TGTGCCATTCCTAGGAACACCGGGGAGCTGTTTTTT. Amino acids: CAIPRNTGELFF.

The chain has TRBV6-5 and TRBJ1-4; possible D gene TRBD1, 6 bases. Trimming shortened V by 5 bases and J by 3 bases, and 13 bases separated the two germline ends. This CDR3 has 15 amino acids. The germline CDR1 and CDR2 sequences are MNHEY and SVGAGI. The CDR3 region has the DNA TGTGCCAGCAGTCCGCTGGGGGGGCCTAATGAAAAACTGTTTTTT. It specifies CASSPLGGPNEKLFF.

This clonotype was detected many times. The genes are TRBV12-5 and TRBJ2-1; D is uncertain. Germline V CDR1 and CDR2: LGHNT, FRNRAP. The CDR3 spans 13 residues. Trimming cost V 1 base and J 4 bases, with 5 bases left between them. CDR3 bases: TGTGCTAGTGGTTTGGGCGTATACAATGAGCAGTTCTTC. Encoded protein: CASGLGVYNEQFF. The whole variable domain, filled in from reference TRBV12-5 and TRBJ2-1, reads DARVTQTPRHKVTEMGQEVTMRCQPILGHNTVFWYRQTMMQGLELLAYFRNRAPLDDSGMPKDRFSAEMPDATLATLKIQPSEPRDSAVYFCASGLGVYNEQFFGPGTRLTVL.